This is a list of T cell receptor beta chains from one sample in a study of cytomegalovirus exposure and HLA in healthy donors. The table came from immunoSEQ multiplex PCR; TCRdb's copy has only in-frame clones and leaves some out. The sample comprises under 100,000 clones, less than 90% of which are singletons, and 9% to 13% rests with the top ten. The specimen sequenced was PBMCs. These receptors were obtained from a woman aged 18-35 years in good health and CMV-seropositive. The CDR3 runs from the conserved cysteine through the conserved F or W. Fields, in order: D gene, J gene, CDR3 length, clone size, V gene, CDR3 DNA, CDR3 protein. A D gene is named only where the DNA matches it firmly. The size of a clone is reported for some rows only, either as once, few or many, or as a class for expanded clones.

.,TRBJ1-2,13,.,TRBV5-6,TGTGCCAGCAGCTTGGGGCAGGGCGATGGCTACACCTTC,CASSLGQGDGYTF
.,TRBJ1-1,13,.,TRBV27,TGTGCCAGCACCTCAGGGTGGAACACTGAAGCTTTCTTT,CASTSGWNTEAFF
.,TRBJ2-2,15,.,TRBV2,TGTGCCAGCAGTACTACACCCCCGGGCACCGGGGAGCTGTTTTTT,CASSTTPPGTGELFF
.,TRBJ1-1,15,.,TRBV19,TGTGCCAGTAGTATAGATGGAGGGAGAAACACTGAAGCTTTCTTT,CASSIDGGRNTEAFF
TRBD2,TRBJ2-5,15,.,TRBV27,TGTGCCAGCAGTTTTTCACTAGCGTCCCAAGAGACCCAGTACTTC,CASSFSLASQETQYF
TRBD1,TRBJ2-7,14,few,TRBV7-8,TGTGCCAGCAGCTGGGACAGGGGGGTCGCCGAGCAGTACTTC,CASSWDRGVAEQYF
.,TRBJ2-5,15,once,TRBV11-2,TGTGCCAGCAGCTTAGAGTACAGCTCTGAGGAGACCCAGTACTTC,CASSLEYSSEETQYF
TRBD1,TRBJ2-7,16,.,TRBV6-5,TGTGCCAGCAGTTACTCGAGGGGGACAGGTCGGGACGAGCAGTACTTC,CASSYSRGTGRDEQYF
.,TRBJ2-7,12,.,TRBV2,TGTGCCATGTGGGGCAGAACCTACGAGCAGTACTTC,CAMWGRTYEQYF
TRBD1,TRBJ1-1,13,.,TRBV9,TGTGCCAGCAGCCGTGCCTGGGACAGGGGAGCTTTCTTT,CASSRAWDRGAFF
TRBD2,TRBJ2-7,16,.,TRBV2,TGTGCCAGCAGTGATCTCCTAGCGGGGGACTCCTACGAGCAGTACTTC,CASSDLLAGDSYEQYF
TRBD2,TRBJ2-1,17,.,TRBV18,TGTGCCAGCTCACCGGTGGAGGGGACTATGACCCACAATGAGCAGTTCTTC,CASSPVEGTMTHNEQFF
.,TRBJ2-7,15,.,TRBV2,TGTGCCAGCAGTGCAGATAATCCACACTCCTACGAGCAGTACTTC,CASSADNPHSYEQYF
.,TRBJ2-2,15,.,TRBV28,TGTGCCAGCAGTTCCCAGATTCCCATCACCGGGGAGCTGTTTTTT,CASSSQIPITGELFF
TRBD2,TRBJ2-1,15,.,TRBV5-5,TGTGCCAGCAACCTGGCGGGGGGCGATTACAATGAGCAGTTCTTC,CASNLAGGDYNEQFF
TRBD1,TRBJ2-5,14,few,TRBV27,TGTGCCAGCAGTATTGGACAGGGTGGAGAGACCCAGTACTTC,CASSIGQGGETQYF
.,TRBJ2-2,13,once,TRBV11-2,TGTGCCAGCAGCCGCGAAAAGACCGGGGAGCTGTTTTTT,CASSREKTGELFF
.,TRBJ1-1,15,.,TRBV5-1,TGCGCCAGCAGCCTAGACCCTGAACCGGGTAGGGGAGCTTTCTTT,CASSLDPEPGRGAFF
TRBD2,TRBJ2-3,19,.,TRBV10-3,TGTGCCATCAGTGAGCTTTGGACTAGCGGGGGGGCCGGATCAGATACGCAGTATTTT,CAISELWTSGGAGSDTQYF